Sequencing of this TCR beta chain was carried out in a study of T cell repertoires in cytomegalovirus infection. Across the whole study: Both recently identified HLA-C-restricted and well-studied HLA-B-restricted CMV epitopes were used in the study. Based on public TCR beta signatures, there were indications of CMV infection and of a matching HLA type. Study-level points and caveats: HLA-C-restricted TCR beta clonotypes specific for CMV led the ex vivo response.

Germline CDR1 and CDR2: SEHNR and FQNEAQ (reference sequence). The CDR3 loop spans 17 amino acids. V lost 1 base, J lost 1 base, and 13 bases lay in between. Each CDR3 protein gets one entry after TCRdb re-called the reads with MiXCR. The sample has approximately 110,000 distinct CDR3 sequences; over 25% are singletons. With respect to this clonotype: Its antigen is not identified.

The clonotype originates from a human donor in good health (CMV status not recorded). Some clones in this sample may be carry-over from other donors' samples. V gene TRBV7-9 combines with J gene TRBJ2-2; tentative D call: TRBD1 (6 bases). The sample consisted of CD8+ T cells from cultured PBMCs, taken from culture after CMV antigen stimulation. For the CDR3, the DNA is TGTGCCAGCAGCTTAGAGCGCGGACAGATGAACACCGGGGAGCTGTTTTTT. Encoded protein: CASSLERGQMNTGELFF.